This T cell receptor (beta chain) was identified during a study of long-term antiretroviral therapy in people with HIV. CDR1 MGHRA and CDR2 YSYEKL come from the germline V gene. Trimming shortened V by 0 bases and J by 2 bases, and 17 bases separated the two germline ends. This CDR3 has 17 residues. This clone is categorized as medium-sized (0.01 to 0.1%). Researchers report immunoSEQ v3.0 was run at survey level. The assay was immunoSEQ multiplex PCR, and TCRdb's table has in-frame clones only and misses some. The repertoire holds fewer than 55,000 clones, with 90% to 95% as singletons. At least one PBMC sample before ART and at least two after were required.

This chain uses TRBV4-1 with TRBJ2-7, with D maybe TRBD2 (5 bases). Specimen: unsorted PBMCs, collected 3.7 years after starting antiretroviral therapy. The sequence was obtained from a woman aged 50 to 60 with HIV. For the CDR3, the DNA is TGCGCCAGCAGCCAAGATTCGTGGGCAGGAGGACCCTACGAGCAGTACTTC. This gives the protein CASSQDSWAGGPYEQYF.